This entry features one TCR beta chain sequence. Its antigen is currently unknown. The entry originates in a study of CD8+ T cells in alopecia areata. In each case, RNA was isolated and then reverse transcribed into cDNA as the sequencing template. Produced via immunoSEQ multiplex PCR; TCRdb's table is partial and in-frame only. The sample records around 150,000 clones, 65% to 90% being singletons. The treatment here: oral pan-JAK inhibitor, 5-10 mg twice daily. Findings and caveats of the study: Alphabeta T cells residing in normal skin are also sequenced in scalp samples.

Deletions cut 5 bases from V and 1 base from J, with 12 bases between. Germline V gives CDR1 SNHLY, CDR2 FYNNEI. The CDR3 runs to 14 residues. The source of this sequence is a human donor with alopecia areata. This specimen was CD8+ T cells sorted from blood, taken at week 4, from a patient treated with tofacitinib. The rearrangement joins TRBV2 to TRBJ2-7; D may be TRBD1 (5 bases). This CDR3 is CASSIDSPSYEQYF. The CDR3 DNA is TGTGCCAGCAGTATTGACAGCCCTTCCTACGAGCAGTACTTC.